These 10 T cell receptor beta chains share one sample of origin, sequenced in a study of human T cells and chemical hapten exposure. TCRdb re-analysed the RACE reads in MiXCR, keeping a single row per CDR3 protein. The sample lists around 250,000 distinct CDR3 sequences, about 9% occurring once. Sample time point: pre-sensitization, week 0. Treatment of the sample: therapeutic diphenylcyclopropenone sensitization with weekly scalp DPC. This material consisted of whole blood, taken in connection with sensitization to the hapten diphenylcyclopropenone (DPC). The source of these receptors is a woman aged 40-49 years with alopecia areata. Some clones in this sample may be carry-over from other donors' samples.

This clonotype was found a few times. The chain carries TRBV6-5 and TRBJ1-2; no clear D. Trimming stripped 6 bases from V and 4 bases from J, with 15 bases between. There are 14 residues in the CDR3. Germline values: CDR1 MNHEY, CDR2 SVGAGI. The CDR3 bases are TGTGCCAGCAGACGAGGGCCGGGCAGCTATGGCTACACCTTC. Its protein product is CASRRGPGSYGYTF.

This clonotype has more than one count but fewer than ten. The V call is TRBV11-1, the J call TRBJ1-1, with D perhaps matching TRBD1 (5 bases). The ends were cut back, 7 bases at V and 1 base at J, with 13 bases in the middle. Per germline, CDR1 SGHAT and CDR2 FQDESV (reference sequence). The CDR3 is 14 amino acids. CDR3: CASTPQAANTEAFF. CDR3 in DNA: TGTGCCAGCACTCCACAGGCAGCGAACACTGAAGCTTTCTTT. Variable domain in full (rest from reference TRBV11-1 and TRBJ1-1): EAEVAQSPRYKITEKSQAVAFWCDPISGHATLYWYRQILGQGPELLVQFQDESVVDDSQLPKDRFSAERLKGVDSTLKIQPAELGDSAMYLCASTPQAANTEAFFGQGTRLTVV.

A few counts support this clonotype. The CDR3 loop reads CASSRQGVQTGELFF. CDR3 DNA sequence: TGTGCCAGCAGCAGACAGGGGGTTCAAACCGGGGAGCTGTTTTTT. The rearrangement uses TRBV12-3 or TRBV12-4 and TRBJ2-2; 9 bases map to TRBD1. This CDR3 region has 15 residues. The V segment lost 6 bases and the J segment 5 bases; nucleotides outside the gene matches: 7.

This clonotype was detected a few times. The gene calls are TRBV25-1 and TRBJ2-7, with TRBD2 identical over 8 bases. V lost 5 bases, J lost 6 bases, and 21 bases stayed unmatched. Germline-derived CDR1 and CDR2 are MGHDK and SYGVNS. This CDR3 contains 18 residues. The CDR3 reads CASSPLWVSSGTRGEQYF. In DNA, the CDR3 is TGTGCCAGCAGTCCCCTTTGGGTTAGTAGTGGGACTAGGGGCGAGCAGTACTTC.

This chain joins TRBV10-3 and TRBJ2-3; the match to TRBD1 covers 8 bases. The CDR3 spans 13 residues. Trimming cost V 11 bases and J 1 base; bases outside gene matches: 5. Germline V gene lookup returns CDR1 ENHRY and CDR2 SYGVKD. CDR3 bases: TGTGCCGCTCAGGGGGCAGGCACAGATACGCAGTATTTT. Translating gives CAAQGAGTDTQYF.

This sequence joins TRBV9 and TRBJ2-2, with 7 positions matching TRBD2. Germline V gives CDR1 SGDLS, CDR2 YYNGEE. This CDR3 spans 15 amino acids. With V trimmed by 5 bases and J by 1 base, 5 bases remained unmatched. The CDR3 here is CASRGGSRNTGELFF. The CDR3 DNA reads TGTGCCAGCAGGGGCGGGAGTCGGAACACCGGGGAGCTGTTTTTT.

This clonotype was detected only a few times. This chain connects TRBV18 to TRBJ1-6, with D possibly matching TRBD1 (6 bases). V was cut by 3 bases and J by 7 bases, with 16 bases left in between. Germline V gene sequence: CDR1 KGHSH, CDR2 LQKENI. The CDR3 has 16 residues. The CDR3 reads CASSPQAGVENSPLHF. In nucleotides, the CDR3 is TGTGCCAGCTCACCCCAGGCAGGGGTAGAAAATTCACCCCTCCACTTT.

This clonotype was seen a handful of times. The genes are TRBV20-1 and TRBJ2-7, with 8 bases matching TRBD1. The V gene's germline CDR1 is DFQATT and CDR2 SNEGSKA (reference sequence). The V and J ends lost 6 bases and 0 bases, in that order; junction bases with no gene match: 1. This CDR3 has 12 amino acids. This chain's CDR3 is CSAGQVSYEQYF. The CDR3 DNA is TGCAGTGCGGGACAGGTCTCCTACGAGCAGTACTTC.

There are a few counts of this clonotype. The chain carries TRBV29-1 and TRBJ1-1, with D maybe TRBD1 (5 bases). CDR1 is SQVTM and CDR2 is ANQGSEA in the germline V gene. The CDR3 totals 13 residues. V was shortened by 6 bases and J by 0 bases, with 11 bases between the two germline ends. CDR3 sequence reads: CSVEGRLNTEAFF. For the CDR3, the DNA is TGCAGCGTGGAGGGACGGCTGAACACTGAAGCTTTCTTT.

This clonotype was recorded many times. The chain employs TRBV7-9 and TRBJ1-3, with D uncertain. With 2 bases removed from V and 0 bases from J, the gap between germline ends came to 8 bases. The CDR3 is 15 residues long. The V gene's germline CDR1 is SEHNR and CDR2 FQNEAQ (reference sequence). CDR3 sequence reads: CASSLIRSSGNTIYF. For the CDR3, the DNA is TGTGCCAGCAGCTTAATCAGGAGCTCTGGAAACACCATATATTTT. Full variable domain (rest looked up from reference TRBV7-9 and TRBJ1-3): DTGVSQNPRHKITKRGQNVTFRCDPISEHNRLYWYRQTLGQGPEFLTYFQNEAQLEKSRLLSDRFSAERPKGSFSTLEIQRTEQGDSAMYLCASSLIRSSGNTIYFGEGSWLTVV.